This passage covers 29 T cell receptor beta chains from one sample sequenced in a study of CD8+ T cells in alopecia areata. Reverse transcribed after extraction, RNA yielded cDNA as the sequencing template. Sequencing was performed with immunoSEQ multiplex PCR; in TCRdb, only in-frame clones are kept and a portion is missing. The sample includes about 270,000 clones, 60% of them seen just once. The treatment denotes: oral pan-JAK inhibitor, 5-10 mg twice daily. Source: CD4+ T cells sorted from blood, taken at week 52, from a patient treated with tofacitinib. The receptor set was obtained from a human donor with alopecia areata.

The chain couples TRBV7-2 to TRBJ2-1, with D unresolved. Trimming removed 4 bases from V and 7 bases from J, with 23 bases in between. Germline V gene lookup returns CDR1 SGHTA and CDR2 FQGNSA. The CDR3 runs 17 residues. The CDR3 DNA reads TGTGCCAGCAGCTCTCGATCATCGGTGCTGTTGGTTAATGAGCAGTTCTTC. It codes for CASSSRSSVLLVNEQFF. The variable domain in full, completed from reference TRBV7-2 and TRBJ2-1, reads GAGVSQSPSNKVTEKGKDVELRCDPISGHTALYWYRQSLGQGLEFLIYFQGNSAPDKSGLPSDRFSAERTGGSVSTLTIQRTQQEDSAVYLCASSSRSSVLLVNEQFFGPGTRLTVL.

The chain couples TRBV27 to TRBJ2-3, with D possibly matching TRBD2 (6 bases). V was trimmed by 2 bases and J by 4 bases, leaving 10 bases between them. The CDR3 runs 14 residues. CDR1 and CDR2 (germline): MNHEY, SMNVEV (reference sequence). CDR3 DNA: TGTGCCAGCAGTTTAAACCGGGGGTCAGATACGCAGTATTTT. Translated: CASSLNRGSDTQYF.

This chain links TRBV7-9 with TRBJ1-1; D is unresolved. Germline V gene lookup returns CDR1 SEHNR and CDR2 FQNEAQ (reference sequence). Between the trimmed V and J ends, which lost 1 base and 4 bases, there was a span of 4 bases. This CDR3 has 12 residues. The CDR3 reads CASSLDFTEAFF. The CDR3 DNA reads as TGTGCCAGCAGCTTAGACTTCACTGAAGCTTTCTTT.

This clone was seen more than once but under ten times. V is TRBV6-5 and J is TRBJ2-5; possibly TRBD2 for D (6 bases). The CDR3 runs 14 residues. CDR1 is MNHEY and CDR2 is SVGAGI in the germline V gene. V lost 9 bases and J lost 5, with 19 bases in between. The CDR3 region has the DNA TGTGCCAGTCGAAGGCAGGGAGGTTCGGAGACCCAGTACTTC. The encoded protein is CASRRQGGSETQYF.

This clone was counted only a few times. V is TRBV30 and J is TRBJ2-1; D uncertain. Germline CDR1 GTSNPN, CDR2 SVGIG (reference sequence). The V end lost 7 bases, the J end lost 3 bases, and 7 bases lay between the germline ends. CDR3 length: 11 amino acids. In DNA, the CDR3 is TGTGCCTCATATCGCTACAATGAGCAGTTCTTC. Residues: CASYRYNEQFF.

The CDR3 loop reads CAWTSWTGLNSPLHF. DNA of the CDR3: TGTGCCTGGACTTCCTGGACAGGTCTTAATTCACCCCTCCACTTT. The J gene is TRBJ1-6, the V gene TRBV30; 7 bases are shared with TRBD1. Trimming took 4 bases from V and 6 from J; bases not matched to a gene: 9. Looked up from germline, CDR1 is GTSNPN and CDR2 is SVGIG (reference sequence). The CDR3 has 15 amino acids.

This chain uses TRBV7-2 with TRBJ2-5, with 11 bases that match TRBD2. V shed 4 bases, J shed 4 bases, and the junction held 11 bases outside the gene matches. The CDR3 runs 17 residues. Germline lookup yields CDR1 SGHTA and CDR2 FQGNSA. The DNA for the CDR3 is TGTGCCAGCAGCTCCGGCCTCCTAGCGGGGGGAAGAGAGACCCAGTACTTC. This gives the protein CASSSGLLAGGRETQYF. Drawing the rest from reference TRBV7-2 and TRBJ2-5, the complete variable domain is GAGVSQSPSNKVTEKGKDVELRCDPISGHTALYWYRQSLGQGLEFLIYFQGNSAPDKSGLPSDRFSAERTGGSVSTLTIQRTQQEDSAVYLCASSSGLLAGGRETQYFGPGTRLLVL.

This clone was seen a few times. V usage is TRBV7-2 and J usage is TRBJ2-7; D assignment may be TRBD1 or TRBD2 (5 bases each). CDR3 length: 15 amino acids. The germline CDR1 and CDR2 sequences are SGHTA and FQGNSA. The V end lost 2 bases, the J end lost 1 base, and 12 bases lay between the germline ends. For the CDR3, the DNA is TGTGCCAGCAGCTTATGGGACCGAAGATCCTACGAGCAGTACTTC. Translating gives CASSLWDRRSYEQYF.

J is TRBJ1-2 and V is TRBV5-1; D is perhaps TRBD1 (5 bases). Trimming took off 2 bases at V and 4 bases at J, with 12 bases between the two ends. The CDR3 is 14 amino acids. Germline values: CDR1 SGHRS, CDR2 YFSETQ. Written as DNA, the CDR3 is TGCGCCAGCAGCTTACACCGGGACGCCTATGGCTACACCTTC. It yields the protein CASSLHRDAYGYTF.

The CDR3, as DNA: TGCAGCGTCTCCGGGACATTTGACTCTGGGGCCAACGTCCTGACTTTC. Translated: CSVSGTFDSGANVLTF. The chain is built from TRBV29-1 and TRBJ2-6; the D gene is possibly TRBD1 (6 bases). Germline loops: CDR1 SQVTM, CDR2 ANQGSEA. V lost 6 bases and J 0 bases, leaving 15 bases between the germline ends. CDR3 size: 16 residues.

J is TRBJ2-5 and V is TRBV30; D remains ambiguous. The length of the CDR3 is 13 residues. V gave up 0 bases and J gave up 2 bases, with 7 bases separating them. Germline CDR1 reads GTSNPN; CDR2 reads SVGIG (reference sequence). The CDR3 region is CAWSVRKQETQYF. The CDR3 DNA reads as TGTGCCTGGAGTGTACGAAAGCAAGAGACCCAGTACTTC.

The chain joins TRBV9 to TRBJ1-2, with D hard to call. The CDR3 has 16 residues. CDR1 is SGDLS, CDR2 YYNGEE, per germline. V gave up 3 bases and J gave up 7 bases, with 22 bases separating them. The CDR3 spells CASSASQTSSLGGYTF. CDR3 nucleotides: TGTGCCAGCAGCGCTTCTCAGACATCAAGTTTAGGTGGCTACACCTTC.

The chain uses TRBV29-1 and TRBJ2-1, with TRBD1 as a possible D gene (6 bases). Germline values: CDR1 SQVTM, CDR2 ANQGSEA. The CDR3 has 15 residues. Deletions cut 7 bases from V and 2 bases from J, with 18 bases between. As DNA, the CDR3 is TGCAGCGCTCAGCCCAGGGGCAGGGCCTACAATGAGCAGTTCTTC. This gives the protein CSAQPRGRAYNEQFF.

This clone appeared once. Other DNA sequences in the same sample also yield this CDR3. The chain employs TRBV7-2 and TRBJ1-5; D gene uncertain. The germline V gene has CDR1 SGHTA and CDR2 FQGNSA. The CDR3 is 12 amino acids. Trimming shortened V by 1 base and J by 6 bases, and 4 bases separated the two germline ends. DNA for the CDR3: TGTGCCAGCAGCTTAGGAGGTCAGCCCCAGCATTTT. It is translated as CASSLGGQPQHF.

The V and J genes are TRBV2 and TRBJ2-2; perhaps D is TRBD1 or TRBD2 (5 bases each). CDR1 is SNHLY and CDR2 is FYNNEI in the germline V gene. This CDR3 spans 14 amino acids. Trimming cost V 6 bases and J 5 bases, with 13 bases left between them. The CDR3 here is CASRLGTATGELFF. CDR3 nucleotides: TGTGCCAGCAGACTCGGGACCGCGACCGGGGAGCTGTTTTTT.

This chain links TRBV4-3 with TRBJ1-6; D not certain. V lost 0 bases and J lost 12, with 9 bases in between. Germline V lookup: CDR1 LGHNA, CDR2 YSLEER. This CDR3 is 13 amino acids long. CDR3 residues: CASSQDFERPLHF. The CDR3 DNA reads TGCGCCAGCAGCCAAGATTTCGAAAGACCCCTCCACTTT.

This chain uses TRBV14 with TRBJ1-2; the D is unclear. Trimming took off 1 base at V and 6 bases at J, with 6 bases between the two ends. Per germline, CDR1 SGHDN and CDR2 FVKESK. This CDR3 comprises 12 residues. The CDR3 DNA follows: TGTGCCAGCAGCCAAGCCAGGAATGGCTACACCTTC. Amino acids: CASSQARNGYTF.

This clone was observed a few times. The rearrangement joins TRBV19 to TRBJ2-1, with TRBD2 as a possible D gene (5 bases). The CDR3 consists of 16 residues. Germline V CDR1 and CDR2: LNHDA, SQIVND (reference sequence). The V gene lost 7 bases and the J gene lost 2 bases, with 18 bases spanning the gap. Here the CDR3 reads CASKPRPGSTYNEQFF. Here the CDR3 DNA reads TGTGCCAGTAAACCGAGACCGGGGAGCACCTACAATGAGCAGTTCTTC. Combining the CDR3 with reference TRBV19 and TRBJ2-1 gives the whole variable domain DGGITQSPKYLFRKEGQNVTLSCEQNLNHDAMYWYRQDPGQGLRLIYYSQIVNDFQKGDIAEGYSVSREKKESFPLTVTSAQKNPTAFYLCASKPRPGSTYNEQFFGPGTRLTVL.

This clone has more than one count but fewer than ten. The CDR3 region is CAWSLQGAPSGANVLTF. Here the CDR3 DNA reads TGTGCCTGGAGTTTGCAGGGGGCCCCCTCTGGGGCCAACGTCCTGACTTTC. The V and J genes are TRBV30 and TRBJ2-6; 8 nucleotides agree with TRBD1. The germline V gene encodes CDR1 GTSNPN and CDR2 SVGIG (reference sequence). With 2 bases clipped from V and 0 bases from J, the junction kept 6 bases outside the gene matches. This CDR3 contains 17 residues.

V and J are TRBV29-1 and TRBJ2-5; D unclear. The CDR3 has 10 amino acids. V lost 4 bases and J 2 bases, leaving 2 bases between the germline ends. Germline V gives CDR1 SQVTM, CDR2 ANQGSEA. The CDR3 sequence: CSVVQETQYF. The CDR3 region has the DNA TGCAGCGTTGTTCAAGAGACCCAGTACTTC.

The J gene is TRBJ2-1, the V gene TRBV5-4; possibly TRBD2 for D (8 bases). The V and J ends lost 2 bases and 6 bases respectively, with 12 bases between them. This CDR3 spans 14 amino acids. Germline CDR1 is SGHNT and CDR2 is YYREEE (reference sequence). In nucleotides, the CDR3 is TGTGCCAGCAGCTTTCGGGAGGGGGCCAATGAGCAGTTCTTC. This gives the protein CASSFREGANEQFF.

This rearrangement joins TRBV11-2 to TRBJ2-5, with 12 positions matching TRBD2. V was clipped by 5 bases and J by 4 bases; unmatched bases: 2. CDR3 length: 14 amino acids. Germline V lookup: CDR1 SGHAT, CDR2 FQNNGV. CDR3: CASSVTSGGETQYF. CDR3 DNA sequence: TGTGCCAGCAGCGTGACTAGCGGGGGAGAGACCCAGTACTTC.

This chain links TRBV7-3 with TRBJ2-1, with D maybe TRBD2 (6 bases). Trimming cost V 5 bases and J 3 bases, with 14 bases left between them. The CDR3 is made up of 15 amino acids. Germline lookup yields CDR1 SGHTA and CDR2 FQGTGA. The CDR3 DNA follows: TGTGCCAGCAGCCCTTCAGGAGGGAACTACAATGAGCAGTTCTTC. This encodes CASSPSGGNYNEQFF.

The genes are TRBV7-3 and TRBJ1-1; D not resolved. Germline V CDR1 and CDR2: SGHTA, FQGTGA. This CDR3 is built from 13 residues. V was clipped by 1 base and J by 0 bases, with 3 bases between them. In DNA, the CDR3 is TGTGCCAGCAGCTTAAGAATGAACACTGAAGCTTTCTTT. Its translation: CASSLRMNTEAFF.

The chain has TRBV2 and TRBJ1-2; D is possibly TRBD1 (5 bases). This CDR3 region has 12 residues. CDR1 is SNHLY and CDR2 is FYNNEI in the germline V gene. V lost 9 bases and J lost 6, with 14 bases in between. Here the CDR3 DNA reads TGTGCCAGTGACTCCGAAGGGGATGGCTACACCTTC. It encodes CASDSEGDGYTF.

The chain employs TRBV7-9 and TRBJ1-5; D unresolved. This CDR3 is built from 12 residues. V lost 5 bases and J 3 bases, leaving 5 bases between the germline ends. Germline V gives CDR1 SEHNR, CDR2 FQNEAQ (reference sequence). The CDR3 spells CASSRLNQPQHF. CDR3 coding DNA: TGTGCCAGCAGCCGTCTCAATCAGCCCCAGCATTTT.

The count of this clone is one. V is TRBV25-1 and J is TRBJ2-4; no clear D gene. CDR3 length: 13 amino acids. V lost 3 bases and J lost 6, with 9 bases in between. Germline V lookup: CDR1 MGHDK, CDR2 SYGVNS. CDR3 sequence reads: CASSEVRGNIQYF. The DNA of the CDR3 is TGTGCCAGCAGTGAGGTTAGAGGAAACATTCAGTACTTC.

The chain links TRBV15 to TRBJ2-7; D gene unclear. V was pared by 0 bases and J by 2 bases, with 11 bases between. The germline V gene has CDR1 LNHNV and CDR2 YYDKDF (reference sequence). This CDR3 has 15 residues. This chain's CDR3 is CATSRDQAPAYEQYF. The CDR3 DNA reads as TGTGCCACCAGCAGAGATCAAGCGCCGGCCTACGAGCAGTACTTC.

This chain uses TRBV5-1 with TRBJ2-7; D gene unclear. CDR3 size: 14 residues. Germline CDR1 is SGHRS and CDR2 is YFSETQ. Trimming left V 4 bases short and J 3 bases short, with 14 bases between. CDR3 sequence reads: CASSLDGRSYEQYF. The DNA for the CDR3 is TGCGCCAGCAGCCTCGACGGACGGAGCTACGAGCAGTACTTC.